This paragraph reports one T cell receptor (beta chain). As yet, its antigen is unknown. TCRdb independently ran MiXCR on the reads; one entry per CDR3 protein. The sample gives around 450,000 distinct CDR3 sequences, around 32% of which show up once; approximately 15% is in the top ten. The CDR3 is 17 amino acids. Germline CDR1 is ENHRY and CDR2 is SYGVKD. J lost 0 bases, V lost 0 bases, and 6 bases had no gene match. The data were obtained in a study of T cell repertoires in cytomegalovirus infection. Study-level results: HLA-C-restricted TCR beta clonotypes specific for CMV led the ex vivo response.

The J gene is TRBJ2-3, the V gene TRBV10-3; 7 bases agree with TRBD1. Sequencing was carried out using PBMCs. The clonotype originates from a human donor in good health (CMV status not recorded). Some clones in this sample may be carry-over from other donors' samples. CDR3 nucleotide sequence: TGTGCCATCAGTGAGTCAGGACCGGGACAGAGCACAGATACGCAGTATTTT. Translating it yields CAISESGPGQSTDTQYF.